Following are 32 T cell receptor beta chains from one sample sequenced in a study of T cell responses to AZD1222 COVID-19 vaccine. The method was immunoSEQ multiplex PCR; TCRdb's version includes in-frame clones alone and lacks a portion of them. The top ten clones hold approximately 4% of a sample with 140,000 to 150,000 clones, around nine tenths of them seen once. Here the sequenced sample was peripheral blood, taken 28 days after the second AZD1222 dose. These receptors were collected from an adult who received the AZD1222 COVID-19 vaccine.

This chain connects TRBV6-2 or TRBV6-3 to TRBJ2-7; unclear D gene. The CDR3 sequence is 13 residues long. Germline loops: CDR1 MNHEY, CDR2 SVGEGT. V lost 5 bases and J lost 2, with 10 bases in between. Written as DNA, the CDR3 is TGTGCCAGCAGTCTAAGGGTACCCTACGAGCAGTACTTC. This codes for CASSLRVPYEQYF.

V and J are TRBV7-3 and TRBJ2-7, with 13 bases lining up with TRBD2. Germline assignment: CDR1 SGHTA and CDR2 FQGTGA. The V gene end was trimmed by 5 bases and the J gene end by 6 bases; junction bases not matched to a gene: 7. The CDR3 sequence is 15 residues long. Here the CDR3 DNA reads TGTGCCAGCAGCAGGGGACTAGCGGGGATTAGCGAGCAGTACTTC. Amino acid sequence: CASSRGLAGISEQYF.

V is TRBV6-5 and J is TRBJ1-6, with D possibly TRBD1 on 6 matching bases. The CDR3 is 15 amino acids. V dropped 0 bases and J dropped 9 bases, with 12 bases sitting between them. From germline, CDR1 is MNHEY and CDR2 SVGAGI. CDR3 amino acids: CASSYSIQGSSPLHF. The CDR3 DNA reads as TGTGCCAGCAGTTACTCGATCCAGGGGAGTTCACCCCTCCACTTT.

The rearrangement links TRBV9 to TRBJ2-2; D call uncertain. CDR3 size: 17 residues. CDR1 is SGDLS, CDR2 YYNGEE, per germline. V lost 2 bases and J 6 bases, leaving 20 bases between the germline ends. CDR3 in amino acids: CASSVASEGHRAGELFF. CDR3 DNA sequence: TGTGCCAGCAGCGTGGCCTCGGAAGGGCATAGGGCCGGGGAGCTGTTTTTT.

Here the CDR3 DNA reads TGTGCCAGTAGTATAGCCCACCCCTTGACAGGGACCGGGGGAAGTCAGCCCCAGCATTTT. This gives the protein CASSIAHPLTGTGGSQPQHF. The J gene is TRBJ1-5, the V gene TRBV19; TRBD1 matches 7 bases. Trimming at V came to 1 base and at J to 6 bases, leaving 21 bases not matched to a gene. Germline CDR1 is LNHDA and CDR2 is SQIVND (reference sequence). There are 20 residues in the CDR3. The full variable domain, with the rest looked up from reference TRBV19 and TRBJ1-5, is DGGITQSPKYLFRKEGQNVTLSCEQNLNHDAMYWYRQDPGQGLRLIYYSQIVNDFQKGDIAEGYSVSREKKESFPLTVTSAQKNPTAFYLCASSIAHPLTGTGGSQPQHFGDGTRLSIL.

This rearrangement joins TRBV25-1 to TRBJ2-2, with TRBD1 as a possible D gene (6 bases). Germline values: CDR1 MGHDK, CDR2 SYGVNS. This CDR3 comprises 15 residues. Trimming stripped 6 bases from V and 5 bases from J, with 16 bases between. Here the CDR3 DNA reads TGTGCCAGCAGCAAACAGGGAACCGGGACCGGGGAGCTGTTTTTT. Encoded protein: CASSKQGTGTGELFF.

The CDR3 region has the DNA TGTGCCAGTAGTATGGGTCAGGGGGTACAGACCCAGTACTTC. Protein product: CASSMGQGVQTQYF. V and J are TRBV19 and TRBJ2-5, with 7 bases aligning to TRBD1. The CDR3 is 14 amino acids. CDR1 and CDR2 (germline): LNHDA, SQIVND (reference sequence). Germline trimming cut 3 bases from V and 6 bases from J; bases unmatched to any gene: 7.

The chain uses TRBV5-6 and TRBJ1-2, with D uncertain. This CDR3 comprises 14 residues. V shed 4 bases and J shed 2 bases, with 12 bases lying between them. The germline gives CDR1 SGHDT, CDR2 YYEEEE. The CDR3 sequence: CASSGQWGNYGYTF. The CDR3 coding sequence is TGTGCCAGCAGCGGTCAATGGGGAAACTATGGCTACACCTTC.

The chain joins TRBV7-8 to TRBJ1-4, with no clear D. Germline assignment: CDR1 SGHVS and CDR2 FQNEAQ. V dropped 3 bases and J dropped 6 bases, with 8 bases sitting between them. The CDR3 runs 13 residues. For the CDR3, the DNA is TGTGCCAGCAGCTTTGCAGGAGATGAAAAACTGTTTTTT. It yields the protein CASSFAGDEKLFF.

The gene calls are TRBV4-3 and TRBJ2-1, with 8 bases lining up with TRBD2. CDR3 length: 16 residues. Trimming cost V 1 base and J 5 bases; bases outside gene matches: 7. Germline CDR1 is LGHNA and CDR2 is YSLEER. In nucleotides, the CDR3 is TGCGCCAGCAGCCAAGGGCATAGCGGGGTCGACAATGAGCAGTTCTTC. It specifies CASSQGHSGVDNEQFF.

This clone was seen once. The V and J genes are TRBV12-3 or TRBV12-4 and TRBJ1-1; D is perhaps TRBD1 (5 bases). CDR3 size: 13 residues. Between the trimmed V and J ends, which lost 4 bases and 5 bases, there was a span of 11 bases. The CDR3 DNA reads TGTGCCAGCAGTTCGGGACTGGGGACTGAAGCTTTCTTT. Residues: CASSSGLGTEAFF.

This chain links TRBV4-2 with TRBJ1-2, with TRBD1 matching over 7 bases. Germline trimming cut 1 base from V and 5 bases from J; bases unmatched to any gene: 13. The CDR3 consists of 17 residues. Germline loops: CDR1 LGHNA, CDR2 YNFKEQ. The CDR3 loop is CASSQAARGTRLYGYTF. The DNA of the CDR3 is TGTGCCAGCAGCCAAGCGGCCAGGGGGACGAGACTTTATGGCTACACCTTC.

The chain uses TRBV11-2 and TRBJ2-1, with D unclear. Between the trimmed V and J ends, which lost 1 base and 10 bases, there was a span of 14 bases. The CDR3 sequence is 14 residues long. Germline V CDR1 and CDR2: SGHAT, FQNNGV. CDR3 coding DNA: TGTGCCAGCAGCTTAGGTAAGGGAATAGGCGAGCAGTTCTTC. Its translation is CASSLGKGIGEQFF.

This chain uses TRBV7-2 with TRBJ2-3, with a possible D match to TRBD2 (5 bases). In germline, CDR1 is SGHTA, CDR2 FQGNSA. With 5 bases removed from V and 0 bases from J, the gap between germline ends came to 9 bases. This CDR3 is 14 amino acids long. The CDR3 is CASSGSVSTDTQYF. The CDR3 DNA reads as TGTGCCAGCAGCGGTAGCGTGAGCACAGATACGCAGTATTTT.

The CDR3 sequence: CASSLAQGDYGYTF. The CDR3 coding sequence is TGCGCCAGCAGCTTGGCCCAGGGGGACTATGGCTACACCTTC. The V gene is TRBV5-1, the J gene TRBJ1-2; 7 bases fit TRBD1. Germline V gene lookup returns CDR1 SGHRS and CDR2 YFSETQ. The CDR3 extends over 14 amino acids. Unmatched junction bases numbered 2, after V lost 0 bases and J lost 3 bases.

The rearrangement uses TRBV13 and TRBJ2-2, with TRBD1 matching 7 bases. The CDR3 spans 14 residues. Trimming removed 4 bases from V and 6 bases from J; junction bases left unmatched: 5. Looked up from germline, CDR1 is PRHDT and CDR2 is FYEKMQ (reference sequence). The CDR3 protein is CASSSTGQAGELFF. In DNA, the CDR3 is TGTGCCAGCAGCTCGACAGGGCAGGCCGGGGAGCTGTTTTTT.

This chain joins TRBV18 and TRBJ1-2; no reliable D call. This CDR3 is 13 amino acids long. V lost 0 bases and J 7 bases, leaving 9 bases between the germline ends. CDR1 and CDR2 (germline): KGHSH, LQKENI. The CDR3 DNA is TGTGCCAGCTCACCACCGCAGGAGGCTGGCTACACCTTC. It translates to CASSPPQEAGYTF.

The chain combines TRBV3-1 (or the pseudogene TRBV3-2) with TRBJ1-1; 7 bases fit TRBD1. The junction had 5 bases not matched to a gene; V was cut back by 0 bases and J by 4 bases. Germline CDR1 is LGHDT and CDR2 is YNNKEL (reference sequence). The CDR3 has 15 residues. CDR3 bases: TGTGCCAGCAGCCAAGAAGGCAGGGGGAGCACTGAAGCTTTCTTT. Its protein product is CASSQEGRGSTEAFF.

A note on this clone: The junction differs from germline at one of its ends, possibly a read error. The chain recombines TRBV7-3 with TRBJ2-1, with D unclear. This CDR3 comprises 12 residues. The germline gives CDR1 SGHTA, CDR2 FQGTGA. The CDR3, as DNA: TGTGCCAGCGGCTTCCCGGACGGCCAGCAGTTCTTC. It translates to CASGFPDGQQFF. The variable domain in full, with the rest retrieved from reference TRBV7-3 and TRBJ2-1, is GAGVSQTPSNKVTEKGKYVELRCDPISGHTALYWYRQSLGQGPEFLIYFQGTGAADDSGLPNDRFFAVRPEGSVSTLKIQRTERGDSAVYLCASGFPDGQQFFGPGTRLTVL.

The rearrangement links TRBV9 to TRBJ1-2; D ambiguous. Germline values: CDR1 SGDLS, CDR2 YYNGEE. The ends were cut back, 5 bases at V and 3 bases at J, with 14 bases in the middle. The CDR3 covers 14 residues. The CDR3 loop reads CASRGHKRDYGYTF. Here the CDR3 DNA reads TGTGCCAGCAGAGGGCATAAAAGGGACTATGGCTACACCTTC.

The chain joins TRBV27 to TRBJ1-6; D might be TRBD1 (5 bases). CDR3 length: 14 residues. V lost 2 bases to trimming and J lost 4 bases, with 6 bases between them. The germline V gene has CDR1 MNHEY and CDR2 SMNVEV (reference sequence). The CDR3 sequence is CASSLAGYNSPLHF. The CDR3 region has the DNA TGTGCCAGCAGTTTAGCAGGGTATAATTCACCCCTCCACTTT.

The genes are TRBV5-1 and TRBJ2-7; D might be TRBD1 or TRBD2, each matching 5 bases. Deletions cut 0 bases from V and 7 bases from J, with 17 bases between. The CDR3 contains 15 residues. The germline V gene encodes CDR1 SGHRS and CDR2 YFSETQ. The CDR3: CASSLDRGGWGEQYF. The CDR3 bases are TGCGCCAGCAGCTTGGATCGCGGTGGCTGGGGGGAGCAGTACTTC.

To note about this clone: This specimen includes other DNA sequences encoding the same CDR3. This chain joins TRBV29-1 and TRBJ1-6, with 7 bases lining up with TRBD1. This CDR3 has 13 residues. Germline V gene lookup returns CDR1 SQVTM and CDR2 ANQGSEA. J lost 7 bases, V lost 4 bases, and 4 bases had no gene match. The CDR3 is CSVGQGGNSPLHF. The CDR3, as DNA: TGCAGCGTTGGACAGGGCGGAAATTCACCCCTCCACTTT.

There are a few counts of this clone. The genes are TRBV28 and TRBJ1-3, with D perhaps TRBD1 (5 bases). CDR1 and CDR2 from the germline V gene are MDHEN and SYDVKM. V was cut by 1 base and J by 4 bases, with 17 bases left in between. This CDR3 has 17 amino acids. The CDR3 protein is CASSLFRAGGDGNTIYF. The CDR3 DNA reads TGTGCCAGCAGTTTATTCAGGGCGGGCGGGGACGGAAACACCATATATTTT.

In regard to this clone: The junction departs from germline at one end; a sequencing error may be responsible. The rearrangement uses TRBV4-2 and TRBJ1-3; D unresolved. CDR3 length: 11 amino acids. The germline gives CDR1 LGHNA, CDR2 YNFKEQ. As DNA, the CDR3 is TGCGCCAGCACCGGGGGAAACACCATATATTTT. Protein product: CASTGGNTIYF.

The DNA for the CDR3 is TGCGCCAGCAGCCAGGACAGAATGGATACGCAGTATTTT. Protein: CASSQDRMDTQYF. The chain is built from TRBV4-3 and TRBJ2-3; maybe TRBD1 (6 bases). V lost 3 bases and J lost 6, with 10 bases in between. The CDR3 contains 13 residues. Per germline, CDR1 LGHNA and CDR2 YSLEER.

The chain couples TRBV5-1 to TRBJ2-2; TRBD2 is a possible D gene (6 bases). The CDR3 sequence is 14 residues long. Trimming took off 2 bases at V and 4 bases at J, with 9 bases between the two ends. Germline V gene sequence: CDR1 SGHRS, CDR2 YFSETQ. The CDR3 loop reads CASSFSGLTGELFF. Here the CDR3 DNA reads TGCGCCAGCAGCTTTAGCGGTCTCACCGGGGAGCTGTTTTTT.

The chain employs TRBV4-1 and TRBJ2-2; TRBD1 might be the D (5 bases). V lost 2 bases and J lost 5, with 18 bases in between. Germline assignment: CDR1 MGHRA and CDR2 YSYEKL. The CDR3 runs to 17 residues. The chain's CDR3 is CASSQPSAGALTGELFF. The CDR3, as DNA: TGCGCCAGCAGCCAACCATCGGCTGGGGCCCTAACCGGGGAGCTGTTTTTT.

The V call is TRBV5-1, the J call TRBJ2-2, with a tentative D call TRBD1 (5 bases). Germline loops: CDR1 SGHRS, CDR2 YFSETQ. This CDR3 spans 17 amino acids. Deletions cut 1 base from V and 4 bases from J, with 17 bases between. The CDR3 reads CASSLRVSRVGTGELFF. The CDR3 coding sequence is TGCGCCAGCAGCTTGAGAGTCTCCAGGGTAGGCACCGGGGAGCTGTTTTTT.

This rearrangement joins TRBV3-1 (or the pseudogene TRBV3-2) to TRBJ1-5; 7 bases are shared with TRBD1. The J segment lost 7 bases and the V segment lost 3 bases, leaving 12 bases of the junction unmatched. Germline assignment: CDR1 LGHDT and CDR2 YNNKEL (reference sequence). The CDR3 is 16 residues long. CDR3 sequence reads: CASSHDPRGIGQPQHF. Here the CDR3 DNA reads TGTGCCAGCAGCCATGATCCCAGGGGGATCGGGCAGCCCCAGCATTTT.

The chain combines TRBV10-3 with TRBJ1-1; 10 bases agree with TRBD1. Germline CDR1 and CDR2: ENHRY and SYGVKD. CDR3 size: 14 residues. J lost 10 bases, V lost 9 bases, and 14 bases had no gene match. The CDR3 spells CAIKALPDRGRAFF. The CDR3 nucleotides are TGTGCCATTAAAGCGCTTCCCGACAGGGGGCGAGCTTTCTTT.

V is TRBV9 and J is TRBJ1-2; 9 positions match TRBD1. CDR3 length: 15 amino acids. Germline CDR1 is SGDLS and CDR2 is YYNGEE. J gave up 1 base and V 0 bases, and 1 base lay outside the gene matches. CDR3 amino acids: CASSVGQGVNYGYTF. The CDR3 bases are TGTGCCAGCAGCGTAGGACAGGGGGTTAACTATGGCTACACCTTC.